Below are 21 T cell receptor beta chains sequenced from a single sample in a study of T cell repertoires in cytomegalovirus infection. TCRdb passed the reads through MiXCR, listing each CDR3 protein once. The sample consists of 150,000 to 200,000 distinct CDR3 sequences, roughly 27% of them appearing once. Sequencing was performed on PBMCs. Receptors originate from a human donor in good health (CMV status not recorded). Some clones in this sample may be carry-over from other donors' samples.

This clonotype has only a few counts. The rearrangement uses TRBV5-1 and TRBJ1-4, with D possibly TRBD1 on 5 matching bases. Germline V gene data show CDR1 as SGHRS and CDR2 as YFSETQ. V lost 4 bases and J lost 5, with 12 bases in between. This CDR3 has 14 residues. The DNA of the CDR3 is TGCGCCAGCAGCCCGGACACTCCGAATGAAAAACTGTTTTTT. Translated, it gives CASSPDTPNEKLFF.

The genes are TRBV5-5 and TRBJ2-7; either TRBD1 or TRBD2 may supply D (5 bases each). This CDR3 comprises 14 residues. V gave up 4 bases and J gave up 3 bases, with 14 bases separating them. Germline-derived CDR1 and CDR2 are SGHKS and YYEKEE (reference sequence). CDR3 sequence: CASSEIGEYYEQYF. Here the CDR3 DNA reads TGTGCCAGCAGCGAAATAGGGGAGTACTACGAGCAGTACTTC.

This clonotype was seen more than once but under ten times. This chain uses TRBV7-3 with TRBJ2-1; 7 nucleotides agree with TRBD2. V lost 3 bases to trimming and J lost 4 bases; unmatched junction nucleotides: 3. Germline V gives CDR1 SGHTA, CDR2 FQGTGA. The CDR3 runs 14 residues. The CDR3 region has the DNA TGTGCCAGCAGCTTGGGGGGGAAATACAATGAGCAGTTCTTC. This gives the protein CASSLGGKYNEQFF. The whole variable domain, remainder taken from reference TRBV7-3 and TRBJ2-1, is GAGVSQTPSNKVTEKGKYVELRCDPISGHTALYWYRQSLGQGPEFLIYFQGTGAADDSGLPNDRFFAVRPEGSVSTLKIQRTERGDSAVYLCASSLGGKYNEQFFGPGTRLTVL.

The CDR3 coding sequence is TGTGCTAGTGGTCCGCCCACGAGGAACATTCAGTACTTC. Protein: CASGPPTRNIQYF. The V call is TRBV12-5, the J call TRBJ2-4; D remains unclear. The germline gives CDR1 LGHNT, CDR2 FRNRAP. The CDR3 runs to 13 residues. Between the trimmed V and J ends, which lost 5 bases and 7 bases, there was a span of 12 bases.

V usage is TRBV7-4 and J usage is TRBJ2-5, with 9 bases aligning to TRBD2. The CDR3 has 16 residues. Germline lookup yields CDR1 SGHVT and CDR2 SQSDAQ. The V gene end was trimmed by 4 bases and the J gene end by 4 bases; junction bases not matched to a gene: 10. Here the CDR3 reads CASSSGSGGNGETQYF. CDR3 bases: TGTGCCAGCAGCTCCGGGAGCGGGGGGAATGGAGAGACCCAGTACTTC.

This chain uses TRBV4-1 with TRBJ1-2; D remains unclear. With 4 bases removed from V and 8 bases from J, the gap between germline ends came to 14 bases. This CDR3 has 13 residues. Germline values: CDR1 MGHRA, CDR2 YSYEKL. The chain's CDR3 is CASSPLGAGGYTF. In DNA form, the CDR3 reads TGCGCCAGCAGCCCCTTAGGAGCGGGGGGCTACACCTTC.

V gene TRBV4-1 combines with J gene TRBJ1-1; 8 nucleotides match TRBD1. The trim removed 1 base at V and 8 bases at J, leaving 6 bases unmatched. Germline CDR1 and CDR2: MGHRA and YSYEKL. This CDR3 has 14 amino acids. CDR3 DNA: TGCGCCAGCAGCCAAGGGGGACAGGTGAGCGAAGCTTTCTTT. Translation: CASSQGGQVSEAFF.

J is TRBJ1-6 and V is TRBV2; unclear D gene. The CDR3 sequence is 14 residues long. The germline CDR1 and CDR2 sequences are SNHLY and FYNNEI. Trimming pared 6 bases from V and 8 bases from J, leaving 14 bases between. CDR3 in amino acids: CASSSGVLDSPLHF. In DNA, the CDR3 is TGTGCCAGCAGCTCCGGGGTCCTCGATTCACCCCTCCACTTT.

The genes are TRBV5-1 and TRBJ1-2; D ambiguous. V dropped 4 bases and J dropped 4 bases, with 11 bases sitting between them. CDR3 length: 13 residues. Germline CDR1 is SGHRS and CDR2 is YFSETQ. The CDR3 loop is CASSVEDAYGYTF. CDR3 DNA: TGCGCCAGCAGCGTGGAAGACGCCTATGGCTACACCTTC.

The genes are TRBV30 and TRBJ1-6, with D tentatively TRBD1 (5 bases). Trimming pared 4 bases from V and 8 bases from J, leaving 18 bases between. This CDR3 has 15 amino acids. Germline assignment: CDR1 GTSNPN and CDR2 SVGIG (reference sequence). Here the CDR3 reads CAWTPLLGDDSPLHF. DNA of the CDR3: TGTGCCTGGACCCCCCTCCTCGGGGACGATTCACCCCTCCACTTT.

This clonotype was seen more than once but under ten times. The V call is TRBV12-3 or TRBV12-4, the J call TRBJ1-2, with 11 bases identical to TRBD1. The junction had 4 bases not matched to a gene; V was cut back by 10 bases and J by 9 bases. The CDR3 is 11 residues long. CDR3 sequence: CATWTGGSYTF. CDR3 bases: TGTGCCACTTGGACAGGGGGCAGCTACACCTTC.

V and J are TRBV12-3 or TRBV12-4 and TRBJ2-3; maybe TRBD2 (5 bases). The CDR3 has 16 amino acids. V was cut by 6 bases and J by 3 bases, with 19 bases left in between. CDR3 in amino acids: CASRNGDFPRTDTQYF. The CDR3 region has the DNA TGTGCCAGCAGAAACGGGGATTTCCCCCGAACAGATACGCAGTATTTT.

This clonotype was recorded a few times. The chain has TRBV12-3 or TRBV12-4 and TRBJ1-1; TRBD1 matches 7 bases. J was trimmed by 5 bases and V by 4 bases; bases with no gene match: 10. The CDR3 consists of 15 residues. This CDR3 reads CASSSIRDSRTEAFF. DNA of the CDR3: TGTGCCAGCAGTTCGATCCGGGACAGTAGGACTGAAGCTTTCTTT.

This clonotype was found a few times. The chain carries TRBV2 and TRBJ1-2, with D perhaps TRBD1 (6 bases). The V gene lost 7 bases and the J gene lost 7 bases, with 19 bases spanning the gap. From germline, CDR1 is SNHLY and CDR2 FYNNEI. This CDR3 contains 14 residues. The CDR3 region has the DNA TGTGCCAGCACCGACCGGACAGTTGCGGGTGGCTACACCTTC. It yields the protein CASTDRTVAGGYTF.

This chain uses TRBV9 with TRBJ2-7; perhaps D is TRBD1 or TRBD2 (5 bases each). The germline CDR1 and CDR2 sequences are SGDLS and YYNGEE. The CDR3 has 12 residues. The V gene lost 4 bases and the J gene lost 6 bases, with 11 bases spanning the gap. Here the CDR3 reads CASSTRDGEQYF. In DNA, the CDR3 is TGTGCCAGCAGCACCCGGGACGGCGAGCAGTACTTC.

There are a few counts of this clonotype. This chain joins TRBV7-2 and TRBJ2-7; TRBD1 aligns across 10 bases. The CDR3 covers 14 residues. Germline lookup yields CDR1 SGHTA and CDR2 FQGNSA. J was trimmed by 6 bases and V by 5 bases; bases with no gene match: 7. Here the CDR3 reads CASSLPGQGFEQYF. In DNA, the CDR3 is TGTGCCAGCAGCCTCCCGGGACAGGGGTTCGAGCAGTACTTC.

CDR3 in amino acids: CASSFEGETQYF. The CDR3 bases are TGTGCCAGCAGCTTTGAAGGGGAGACCCAGTACTTC. The J gene is TRBJ2-5, the V gene TRBV7-2, with D uncertain. Deletions cut 3 bases from V and 5 bases from J, with 7 bases between. This CDR3 comprises 12 residues. CDR1 and CDR2 (germline): SGHTA, FQGNSA.

V usage is TRBV20-1 and J usage is TRBJ2-7, with a possible D match to TRBD1 (5 bases). The CDR3 length is 13 residues. From germline, CDR1 is DFQATT and CDR2 SNEGSKA (reference sequence). V was shortened by 1 base and J by 2 bases, with 9 bases between the two germline ends. The CDR3 loop reads CSARGQGTYEQYF. In nucleotides, the CDR3 is TGCAGTGCTAGAGGGCAGGGCACCTACGAGCAGTACTTC.

The V and J genes are TRBV29-1 and TRBJ2-1; D is uncertain. Germline CDR1 is SQVTM and CDR2 is ANQGSEA. The CDR3 has 11 residues. The V and J ends lost 4 bases and 7 bases respectively, with 8 bases between them. The CDR3 DNA reads TGCAGCGTTGTATCGGGTAATGAGCAGTTCTTC. This translates into CSVVSGNEQFF.

This clonotype turned up a few times. V gene TRBV12-3 or TRBV12-4 combines with J gene TRBJ1-6; D unresolved. There are 15 residues in the CDR3. Trimming pared 6 bases from V and 7 bases from J, leaving 16 bases between. The CDR3 loop reads CASSHEDGENSPLHF. The CDR3 DNA reads as TGTGCCAGCAGCCACGAGGACGGGGAAAATTCACCCCTCCACTTT.

V usage is TRBV20-1 and J usage is TRBJ2-3, with TRBD2 matching over 9 bases. Looked up from germline, CDR1 is DFQATT and CDR2 is SNEGSKA (reference sequence). The CDR3 has 14 residues. CDR3 DNA: TGCAGCACTCGAGGGCGGGGGGGCCTAGATACGCAGTATTTT. This translates into CSTRGRGGLDTQYF.